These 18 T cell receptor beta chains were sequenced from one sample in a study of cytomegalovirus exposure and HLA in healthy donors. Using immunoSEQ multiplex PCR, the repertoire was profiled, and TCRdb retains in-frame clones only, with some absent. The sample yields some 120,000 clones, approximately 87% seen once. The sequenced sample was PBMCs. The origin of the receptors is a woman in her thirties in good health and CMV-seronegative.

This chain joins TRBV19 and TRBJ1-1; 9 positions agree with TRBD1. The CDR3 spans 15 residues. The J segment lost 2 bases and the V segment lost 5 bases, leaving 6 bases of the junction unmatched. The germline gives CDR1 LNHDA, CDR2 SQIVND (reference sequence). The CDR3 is CASSLSTGGNTEAFF. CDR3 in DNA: TGTGCCAGTAGTTTATCGACAGGGGGTAACACTGAAGCTTTCTTT.

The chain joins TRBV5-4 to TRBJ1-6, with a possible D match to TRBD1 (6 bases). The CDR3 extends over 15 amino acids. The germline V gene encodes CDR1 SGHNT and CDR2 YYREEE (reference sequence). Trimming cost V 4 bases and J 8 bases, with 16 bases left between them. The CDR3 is CASSRPGGEYSPLHF. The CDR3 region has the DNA TGTGCCAGCAGCCGCCCGGGGGGCGAGTATTCACCCCTCCACTTT.

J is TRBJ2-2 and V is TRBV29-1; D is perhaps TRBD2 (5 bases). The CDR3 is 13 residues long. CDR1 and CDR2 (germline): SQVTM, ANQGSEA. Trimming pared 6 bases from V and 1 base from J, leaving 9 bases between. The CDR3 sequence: CSVRVQNTGELFF. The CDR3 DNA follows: TGCAGCGTGAGGGTACAGAACACCGGGGAGCTGTTTTTT.

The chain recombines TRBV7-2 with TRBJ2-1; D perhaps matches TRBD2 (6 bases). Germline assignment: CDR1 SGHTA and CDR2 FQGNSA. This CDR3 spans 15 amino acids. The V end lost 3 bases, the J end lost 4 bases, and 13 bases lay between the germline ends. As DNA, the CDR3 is TGTGCCAGCAGCTTCAGGAGGGCGGGGTACAATGAGCAGTTCTTC. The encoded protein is CASSFRRAGYNEQFF.

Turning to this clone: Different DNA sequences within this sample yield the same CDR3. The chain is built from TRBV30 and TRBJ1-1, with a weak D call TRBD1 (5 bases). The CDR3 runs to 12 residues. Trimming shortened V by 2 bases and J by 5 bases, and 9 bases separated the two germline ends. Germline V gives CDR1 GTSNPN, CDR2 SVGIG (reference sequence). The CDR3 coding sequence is TGTGCCTGGAGTCCCGGGGGAACTGAAGCTTTCTTT. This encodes CAWSPGGTEAFF.

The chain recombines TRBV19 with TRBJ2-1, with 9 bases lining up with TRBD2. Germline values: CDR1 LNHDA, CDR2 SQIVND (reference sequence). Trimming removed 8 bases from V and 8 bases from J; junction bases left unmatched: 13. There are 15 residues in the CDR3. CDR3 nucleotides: TGTGCCAGTGGATATGCGGTTAGCGGGGGAGATGAGCAGTTCTTC. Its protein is CASGYAVSGGDEQFF.

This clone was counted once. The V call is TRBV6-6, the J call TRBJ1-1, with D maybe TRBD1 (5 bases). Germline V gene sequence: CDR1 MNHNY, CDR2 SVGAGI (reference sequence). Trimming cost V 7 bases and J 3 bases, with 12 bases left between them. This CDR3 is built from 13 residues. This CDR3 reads CASTARGYTEAFF. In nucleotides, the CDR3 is TGTGCCAGCACGGCTAGGGGCTACACTGAAGCTTTCTTT.

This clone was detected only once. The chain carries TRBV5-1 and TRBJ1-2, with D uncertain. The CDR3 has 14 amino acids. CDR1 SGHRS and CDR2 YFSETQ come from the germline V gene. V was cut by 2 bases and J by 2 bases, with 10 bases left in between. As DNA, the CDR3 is TGCGCCAGCAGCTTTTCCGGGAAGAACTATGGCTACACCTTC. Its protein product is CASSFSGKNYGYTF.

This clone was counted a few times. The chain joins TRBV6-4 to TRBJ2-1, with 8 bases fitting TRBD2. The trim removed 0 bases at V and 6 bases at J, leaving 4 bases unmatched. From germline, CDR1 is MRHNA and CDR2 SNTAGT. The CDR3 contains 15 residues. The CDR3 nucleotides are TGTGCCAGCAGTGACTCGTTAGGGACTAGCAATGAGCAGTTCTTC. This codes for CASSDSLGTSNEQFF.

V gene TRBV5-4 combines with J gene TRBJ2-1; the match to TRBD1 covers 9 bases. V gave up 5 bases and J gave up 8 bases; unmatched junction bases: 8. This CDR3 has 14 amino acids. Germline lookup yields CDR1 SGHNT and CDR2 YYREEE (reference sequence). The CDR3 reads CASRPRQGGDEQFF. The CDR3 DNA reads TGTGCCAGCAGACCTCGACAGGGGGGGGATGAGCAGTTCTTC.

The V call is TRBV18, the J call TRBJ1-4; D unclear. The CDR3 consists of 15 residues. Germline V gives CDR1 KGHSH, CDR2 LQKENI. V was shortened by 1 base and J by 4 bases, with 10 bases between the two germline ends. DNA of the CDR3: TGTGCCAGCTCACCACTCAGGAATGTTAATGAAAAACTGTTTTTT. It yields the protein CASSPLRNVNEKLFF. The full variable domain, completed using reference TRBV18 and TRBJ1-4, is NAGVMQNPRHLVRRRGQEARLRCSPMKGHSHVYWYRQLPEEGLKFMVYLQKENIIDESGMPKERFSAEFPKEGPSILRIQQVVRGDSAAYFCASSPLRNVNEKLFFGSGTQLSVL.

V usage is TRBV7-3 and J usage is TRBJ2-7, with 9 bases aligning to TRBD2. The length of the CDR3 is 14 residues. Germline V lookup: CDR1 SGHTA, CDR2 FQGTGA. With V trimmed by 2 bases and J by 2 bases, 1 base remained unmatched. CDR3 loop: CASSLERGAYEQYF. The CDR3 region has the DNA TGTGCCAGCAGCTTAGAGCGGGGGGCCTACGAGCAGTACTTC.

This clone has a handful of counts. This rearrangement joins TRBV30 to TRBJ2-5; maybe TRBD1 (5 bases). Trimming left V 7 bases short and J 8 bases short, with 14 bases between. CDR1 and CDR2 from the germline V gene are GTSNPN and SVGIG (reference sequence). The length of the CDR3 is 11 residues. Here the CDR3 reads CASTTVSTQYF. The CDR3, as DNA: TGTGCCTCCACGACAGTATCCACCCAGTACTTC. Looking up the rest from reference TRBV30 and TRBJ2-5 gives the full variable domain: SQTIHQWPATLVQPVGSPLSLECTVEGTSNPNLYWYRQAAGRGLQLLFYSVGIGQISSEVPQNLSASRPQDRQFILSSKKLLLSDSGFYLCASTTVSTQYFGPGTRLLVL.

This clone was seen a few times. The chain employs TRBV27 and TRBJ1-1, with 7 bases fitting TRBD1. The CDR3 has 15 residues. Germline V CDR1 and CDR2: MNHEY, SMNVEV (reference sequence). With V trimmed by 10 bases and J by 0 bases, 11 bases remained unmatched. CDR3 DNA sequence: TGTGCCACCTTGCCTCAGGACAGGATGAACACTGAAGCTTTCTTT. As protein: CATLPQDRMNTEAFF.

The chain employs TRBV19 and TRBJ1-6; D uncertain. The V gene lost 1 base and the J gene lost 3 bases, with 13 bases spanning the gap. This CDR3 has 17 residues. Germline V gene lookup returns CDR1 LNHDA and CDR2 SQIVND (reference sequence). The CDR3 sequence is CASSIVIGSGYNSPLHF. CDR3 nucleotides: TGTGCCAGTAGTATAGTTATTGGCAGTGGCTATAATTCACCCCTCCACTTT.

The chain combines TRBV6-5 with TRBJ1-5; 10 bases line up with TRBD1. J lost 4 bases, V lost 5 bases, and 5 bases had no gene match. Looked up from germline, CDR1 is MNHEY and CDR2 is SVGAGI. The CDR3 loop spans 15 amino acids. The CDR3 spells CASSTRTGGNQPQHF. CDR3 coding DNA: TGTGCCAGCAGTACCCGGACAGGGGGGAATCAGCCCCAGCATTTT.

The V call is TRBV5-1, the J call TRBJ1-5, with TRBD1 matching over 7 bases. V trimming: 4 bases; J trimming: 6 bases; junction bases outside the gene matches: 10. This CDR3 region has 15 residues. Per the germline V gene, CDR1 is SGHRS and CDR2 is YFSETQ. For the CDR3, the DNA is TGCGCCAGCAGCCCCCGAGGGGGCGGCACTCAGCCCCAGCATTTT. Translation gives CASSPRGGGTQPQHF.

CDR3 region: CASSAGGPDYNEQFF. DNA of the CDR3: TGTGCCAGCTCCGCGGGGGGGCCGGATTACAATGAGCAGTTCTTC. V and J are TRBV5-4 and TRBJ2-1; 9 bases agree with TRBD2. CDR1 and CDR2 (germline): SGHNT, YYREEE (reference sequence). The CDR3 runs to 15 residues. Unmatched junction bases numbered 9, after V lost 7 bases and J lost 4 bases.